The 28 T cell receptor beta chains listed next were all sequenced from one sample in a study of T cell responses to AZD1222 COVID-19 vaccine. The data were produced by immunoSEQ multiplex PCR, yet TCRdb's version contains in-frame clones alone and is incomplete. Among about 120,000 clones listed, about nine tenths were seen once. The material was peripheral blood, obtained on day 0 of AZD1222 vaccination. Every receptor here comes from an adult in good health.

V is TRBV6-6 and J is TRBJ1-1; D might be TRBD1 (5 bases). Germline values: CDR1 MNHNY, CDR2 SVGAGI (reference sequence). V lost 2 bases, J lost 7 bases, and 11 bases lay in between. There are 13 residues in the CDR3. In nucleotides, the CDR3 is TGTGCCAGCAGTTACGGGGGATACGGTGAAGCTTTCTTT. This gives the protein CASSYGGYGEAFF.

The chain couples TRBV12-5 to TRBJ1-3; D not certain. In germline, CDR1 is LGHNT, CDR2 FRNRAP. The CDR3 is 10 amino acids. Trimming removed 9 bases from V and 5 bases from J, with 5 bases in between. The CDR3 DNA follows: TGTGCTAGAGTCCGAAACACCATATATTTT. It specifies CARVRNTIYF.

This chain connects TRBV14 to TRBJ2-7; D remains ambiguous. The CDR3 has 13 amino acids. Trimming shortened V by 0 bases and J by 7 bases, and 10 bases separated the two germline ends. From germline, CDR1 is SGHDN and CDR2 FVKESK. Here the CDR3 DNA reads TGTGCCAGCAGCCAAGACCCGTCGGTAGAGCAGTACTTC. Protein product: CASSQDPSVEQYF.

The V gene is TRBV30, the J gene TRBJ1-1; D remains unclear. V was pared by 1 base and J by 3 bases, with 9 bases between. CDR3 size: 13 residues. The germline V gene encodes CDR1 GTSNPN and CDR2 SVGIG (reference sequence). Here the CDR3 DNA reads TGTGCCTGGAGTGGGCAGAGCTACACTGAAGCTTTCTTT. Amino acid sequence: CAWSGQSYTEAFF.

The CDR3 here is CASSPGMNTEAFF. The CDR3 nucleotides read TGTGCCAGCAGCCCCGGGATGAACACTGAAGCTTTCTTT. The rearrangement uses TRBV9 and TRBJ1-1; the D is unclear. The CDR3 consists of 13 residues. Trimming took 4 bases from V and 0 from J, leaving 7 bases between them. Germline V CDR1 and CDR2: SGDLS, YYNGEE.

The chain carries TRBV7-9 and TRBJ2-2, with D perhaps matching TRBD2 (5 bases). Germline-derived CDR1 and CDR2 are SEHNR and FQNEAQ (reference sequence). Trimming took off 5 bases at V and 4 bases at J, with 14 bases between the two ends. The CDR3 has 15 residues. CDR3: CASSPRGGFTGELFF. The CDR3 DNA is TGTGCCAGCAGCCCCCGCGGAGGCTTCACCGGGGAGCTGTTTTTT. Combining the CDR3 with reference TRBV7-9 and TRBJ2-2 gives the whole variable domain DTGVSQNPRHKITKRGQNVTFRCDPISEHNRLYWYRQTLGQGPEFLTYFQNEAQLEKSRLLSDRFSAERPKGSFSTLEIQRTEQGDSAMYLCASSPRGGFTGELFFGEGSRLTVL.

The chain uses TRBV6-4 and TRBJ2-4; D perhaps matches TRBD1 (5 bases). Germline CDR1 reads MRHNA; CDR2 reads SNTAGT. The germline V and J ends were trimmed by 3 bases and 6 bases, with 9 bases remaining between them. This CDR3 has 13 residues. The CDR3 bases are TGTGCCAGCAGTGAGTCCCAGGGAAACATTCAGTACTTC. Translation: CASSESQGNIQYF.

The V and J genes are TRBV12-2 and TRBJ2-3; the table's D call, TRBD1, has no DNA check behind it. TRBV12-2 is annotated as a pseudogene. The CDR3 consists of 16 residues. The DNA of the CDR3 is TGTGCAAGTCGCCGCCCCCGGGACAGGGTTGCAGATACGCAGTATTTT. This codes for CASRRPRDRVADTQYF.

This sequence joins TRBV9 and TRBJ1-3; D not resolved. CDR3 size: 15 residues. Trimming took off 1 base at V and 4 bases at J, with 12 bases between the two ends. From germline, CDR1 is SGDLS and CDR2 YYNGEE. CDR3 DNA: TGTGCCAGCAGCGTATTATCGGGTGTAGGAAACACCATATATTTT. Protein sequence: CASSVLSGVGNTIYF.

This clone was seen just once. The CDR3 sequence: CASSDLMNTEAFF. CDR3 bases: TGTGCCAGCAGCGACCTTATGAACACTGAAGCTTTCTTT. This chain links TRBV9 with TRBJ1-1; D uncertain. The CDR3 loop spans 13 amino acids. Germline lookup yields CDR1 SGDLS and CDR2 YYNGEE. V was clipped by 3 bases and J by 0 bases, with 6 bases between them. Full variable domain (remainder filled in from reference TRBV9 and TRBJ1-1): DSGVTQTPKHLITATGQRVTLRCSPRSGDLSVYWYQQSLDQGLQFLIQYYNGEERAKGNILERFSAQQFPDLHSELNLSSLELGDSALYFCASSDLMNTEAFFGQGTRLTVV.

Concerning this clone: An end of the junction does not agree with germline; a read error may underlie this. The chain links TRBV7-8 to TRBJ1-2, with a tentative D call TRBD1 (5 bases). This CDR3 has 13 residues. CDR1 SGHVS and CDR2 FQNEAQ come from the germline V gene. The CDR3 DNA reads TGTGCCAGCACCGTTTTGGGGGACTATGGCTACGCCTTC. Its protein product is CASTVLGDYGYAF. The whole variable domain, remainder taken from reference TRBV7-8 and TRBJ1-2, is GAGVSQSPRYKVAKRGQDVALRCDPISGHVSLFWYQQALGQGPEFLTYFQNEAQLDKSGLPSDRFFAERPEGSVSTLKIQRTQQEDSAVYLCASTVLGDYGYAFGSGTRLTVV.

V and J are TRBV6-5 and TRBJ1-2, with a weak D call TRBD1 (6 bases). Per the germline V gene, CDR1 is MNHEY and CDR2 is SVGAGI. CDR3 length: 11 amino acids. CDR3 sequence: CVGGDFYGYTF. CDR3 coding DNA: TGTGTTGGGGGCGACTTCTATGGCTACACCTTC.

CDR3 loop: CAWSVGRTRDSPLHF. The CDR3 DNA reads as TGTGCCTGGAGTGTAGGCAGGACGAGAGACTCACCCCTCCACTTT. The gene calls are TRBV30 and TRBJ1-6; D remains unclear. The CDR3 runs 15 residues. Germline values: CDR1 GTSNPN, CDR2 SVGIG (reference sequence). V lost 0 bases and J lost 10, with 16 bases in between.

The chain recombines TRBV6-5 with TRBJ1-1, with a possible D match to TRBD1 (5 bases). This CDR3 is 13 amino acids long. Germline CDR1 and CDR2: MNHEY and SVGAGI. Trimming stripped 5 bases from V and 2 bases from J, with 9 bases between. CDR3 loop: CASSKGTNTEAFF. The CDR3 DNA reads TGTGCCAGCAGTAAGGGGACTAACACTGAAGCTTTCTTT.

The V gene is TRBV27, the J gene TRBJ2-7; 8 bases line up with TRBD1. Germline V gene sequence: CDR1 MNHEY, CDR2 SMNVEV (reference sequence). V shed 6 bases, J shed 6 bases, and the junction held 13 bases outside the gene matches. The length of the CDR3 is 15 residues. The CDR3 region is CASRVRQGRPGEQYF. In DNA form, the CDR3 reads TGTGCCAGCAGGGTTAGACAGGGGAGGCCAGGCGAGCAGTACTTC.

Remarks on this clone: The sample holds other DNA sequences that translate to the same CDR3. Here the CDR3 DNA reads TGTGCCAGTAGTATAGGGGGGGAGACCCAGTACTTC. Its protein is CASSIGGETQYF. The chain has TRBV19 and TRBJ2-5; D possibly uses TRBD1 or TRBD2 (5 bases each). The CDR3 has 12 residues. Germline V gives CDR1 LNHDA, CDR2 SQIVND (reference sequence). The V end lost 1 base, the J end lost 5 bases, and 5 bases lay between the germline ends.

The chain employs TRBV6-5 and TRBJ2-7; 10 bases map to TRBD2. Germline CDR1 is MNHEY and CDR2 is SVGAGI. This CDR3 comprises 14 residues. Unmatched junction bases numbered 6, after V lost 8 bases and J lost 2 bases. CDR3 bases: TGTGCCAGCTATAGGACTAGCGGAACCTACGAGCAGTACTTC. This codes for CASYRTSGTYEQYF.

This clone appeared a single time. V usage is TRBV2 and J usage is TRBJ2-1; 7 nucleotides line up with TRBD2. Losses at the gene ends were 8 bases for V and 8 bases for J; bases not matched to a gene: 9. Looked up from germline, CDR1 is SNHLY and CDR2 is FYNNEI. This CDR3 is 13 amino acids long. CDR3 sequence (DNA): TGTGCCAGCTCGGGGGAGGGCCTATATGAGCAGTTCTTC. Protein product: CASSGEGLYEQFF. Drawing the rest from reference TRBV2 and TRBJ2-1, the complete variable domain is EPEVTQTPSHQVTQMGQEVILRCVPISNHLYFYWYRQILGQKVEFLVSFYNNEISEKSEIFDDQFSVERPDGSNFTLKIRSTKLEDSAMYFCASSGEGLYEQFFGPGTRLTVL.

The V call is TRBV27, the J call TRBJ2-6; TRBD1 matches 8 bases. V lost 3 bases to trimming and J lost 0 bases; unmatched junction nucleotides: 7. The CDR3 totals 18 residues. CDR1 is MNHEY and CDR2 is SMNVEV in the germline V gene (reference sequence). CDR3 in amino acids: CASSFLGQVFSGANVLTF. In nucleotides, the CDR3 is TGTGCCAGCAGTTTTTTGGGACAGGTTTTCTCTGGGGCCAACGTCCTGACTTTC.

The V gene is TRBV6-1, the J gene TRBJ1-2; a weak D match, TRBD1 (5 bases). Per the germline V gene, CDR1 is MNHNS and CDR2 is SASEGT. The germline V and J ends were trimmed by 0 bases and 5 bases, with 13 bases remaining between them. The CDR3 loop spans 15 amino acids. The CDR3, as DNA: TGTGCCAGCAGTGAAGCAATGCGACAGCTTTATGGCTACACCTTC. Encoded protein: CASSEAMRQLYGYTF.

V and J are TRBV24-1 and TRBJ2-7; TRBD2 matches 10 bases. This CDR3 region has 16 residues. CDR1 and CDR2 from the germline V gene are KGHDR and SFDVKD. With 5 bases clipped from V and 2 bases from J, the junction kept 8 bases outside the gene matches. The DNA of the CDR3 is TGTGCCACCAGTGCCCCCCGGACTAGCGGTACCTACGAGCAGTACTTC. Its protein is CATSAPRTSGTYEQYF.

The chain recombines TRBV5-1 with TRBJ2-1; D gene ambiguous. The ends were cut back, 1 base at V and 0 bases at J, with 8 bases in the middle. CDR3 length equals 15 residues. CDR1 and CDR2 from the germline V gene are SGHRS and YFSETQ. CDR3 sequence (DNA): TGCGCCAGCAGCTTGTCCCCCCTCTCCTACAATGAGCAGTTCTTC. It is translated as CASSLSPLSYNEQFF.

The chain recombines TRBV21-1 with TRBJ2-2. TRBV21-1 is reported as a pseudogene. This CDR3 comprises 14 residues. The CDR3 region is CASSKDKSTGELFF. CDR3 in DNA: TGTGCCAGCAGCAAAGATAAAAGTACCGGGGAGCTGTTTTTT.

The chain combines TRBV5-1 with TRBJ2-7; 8 nucleotides agree with TRBD2. V was clipped by 1 base and J by 4 bases; unmatched bases: 1. Germline CDR1 is SGHRS and CDR2 is YFSETQ. CDR3 size: 13 residues. The CDR3 DNA reads TGCGCCAGCAGCTTGCGGGAGGGTTACGAGCAGTACTTC. It codes for CASSLREGYEQYF.

The chain links TRBV29-1 to TRBJ1-5; D is undetermined. CDR3 length equals 13 residues. V was pared by 4 bases and J by 4 bases, with 11 bases between. From germline, CDR1 is SQVTM and CDR2 ANQGSEA. CDR3 bases: TGCAGCGTTGCCCGGGGATGGAATCAGCCCCAGCATTTT. Amino acid sequence: CSVARGWNQPQHF.

The V and J genes are TRBV27 and TRBJ1-5; D perhaps matches TRBD1 (6 bases). This CDR3 is 14 amino acids long. The V gene's germline CDR1 is MNHEY and CDR2 SMNVEV (reference sequence). Trimming removed 5 bases from V and 7 bases from J, with 15 bases in between. CDR3 sequence reads: CASSPWEGGQPQHF. Written as DNA, the CDR3 is TGTGCCAGCAGTCCCTGGGAAGGGGGACAGCCCCAGCATTTT.

The chain recombines TRBV11-2 with TRBJ1-1; D not certain. Trimming took off 1 base at V and 5 bases at J, with 11 bases between the two ends. Germline CDR1 reads SGHAT; CDR2 reads FQNNGV. CDR3 length: 14 residues. DNA of the CDR3: TGTGCCAGCAGCTTAGTCTCTCTGGGGACTGAAGCTTTCTTT. As protein: CASSLVSLGTEAFF.

The chain couples TRBV9 to TRBJ2-3; no clear D gene. Germline CDR1 is SGDLS and CDR2 is YYNGEE. Trimming removed 0 bases from V and 2 bases from J, with 16 bases in between. The CDR3 totals 17 residues. CDR3 DNA sequence: TGTGCCAGCAGCGTAGTGGGGTTCTTCCCTTCCACAGATACGCAGTATTTT. Translated, it gives CASSVVGFFPSTDTQYF.